This T cell receptor beta chain was identified during a study of a mutant IDH1 vaccine in newly diagnosed glioma. The wider study: The patients were given eight vaccinations, one each in weeks 1, 3, 5, 7, 11, 15, 19 and 23. The start of vaccination came 4-6 weeks after radiotherapy alone, or with temozolomide cycles. Overall study results and limits: Patients mounted vaccine-induced immune responses in around 93% of cases. Pseudoprogression appears to have had no connection to changes in top peripheral T cell clonotypes.

The count of this clone is one. The antigen remains unidentified. The time point was: week 23, last vaccination. Topical imiquimod was applied with each vaccine dose, which held 300 ug of mutant IDH1 20-mer peptide. Data came from immunoSEQ multiplex PCR; TCRdb stores just in-frame clones and leaves some out. This table holds about 82,000 clones, roughly 85% found once. V lost 4 bases, J lost 3 bases, and 9 bases stayed unmatched. This CDR3 contains 15 residues. Germline CDR1 is SGHDT and CDR2 is YYEEEE. The source was PBMCs, collected from a glioma patient whose treatment included an IDH1 peptide vaccine. The source is a man aged 30 to 45 with glioma. Some clones in this sample may be carry-over from other donors' samples. The chain carries TRBV5-6 and TRBJ2-7; 8 bases are a match to TRBD2. In nucleotides, the CDR3 is TGTGCCAGCAGCCTGGGTGCGGGGGGCTTCTACGAGCAGTACTTC. Protein: CASSLGAGGFYEQYF.